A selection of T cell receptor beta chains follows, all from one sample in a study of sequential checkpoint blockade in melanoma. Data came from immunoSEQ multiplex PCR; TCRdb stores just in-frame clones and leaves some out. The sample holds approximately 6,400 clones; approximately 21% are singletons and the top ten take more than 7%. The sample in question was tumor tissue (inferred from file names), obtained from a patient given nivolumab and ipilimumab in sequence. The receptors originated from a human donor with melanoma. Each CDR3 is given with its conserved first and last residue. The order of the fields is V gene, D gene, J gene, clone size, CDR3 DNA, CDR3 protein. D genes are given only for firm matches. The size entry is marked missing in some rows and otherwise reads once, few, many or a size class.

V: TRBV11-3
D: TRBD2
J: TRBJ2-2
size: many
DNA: TGTGCCAGCAGCTCCACGGGACTAGTTTTTAACACCGGGGAGCTGTTTTTT
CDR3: CASSSTGLVFNTGELFF

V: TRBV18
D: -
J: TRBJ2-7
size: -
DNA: TGTGCCAGCTCTCCAGACAGACCGGCCTACGAGCAGTACTTC
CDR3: CASSPDRPAYEQYF

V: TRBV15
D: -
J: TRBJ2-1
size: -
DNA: TGTGCCACCAGCAGAGATGTCCAGCTCAATGAGCAGTTCTTC
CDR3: CATSRDVQLNEQFF

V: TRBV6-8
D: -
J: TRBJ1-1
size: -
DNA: TGTGCCAGCAGTTACTCTGGGGCTGAAGCTTTCTTT
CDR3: CASSYSGAEAFF

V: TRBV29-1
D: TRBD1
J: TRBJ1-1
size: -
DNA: TGCAGTGGAGGGCAGGGGGCTGGGAACACTGAAGCTTTCTTT
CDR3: CSGGQGAGNTEAFF

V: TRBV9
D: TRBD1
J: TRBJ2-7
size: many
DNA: TGTGCCAGCAGTCCTCCACCCGGACAGGCAACCTACGAGCAGTACTTC
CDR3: CASSPPPGQATYEQYF

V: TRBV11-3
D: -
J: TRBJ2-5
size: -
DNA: TGTGCCAGCAGCTTAGTGGGATTACAAGAGACCCAGTACTTC
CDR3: CASSLVGLQETQYF

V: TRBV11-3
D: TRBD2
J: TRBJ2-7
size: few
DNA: TGTGCCAGCAGCTTAGATCCGGGGACTAGCCCAAGTTACGAGCAGTACTTC
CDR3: CASSLDPGTSPSYEQYF

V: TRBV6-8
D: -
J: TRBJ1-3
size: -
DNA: TGTGCCAGCAGTACCATCCGAAACACCATATATTTT
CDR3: CASSTIRNTIYF

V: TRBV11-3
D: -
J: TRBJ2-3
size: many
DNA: TGTGCCAGCAGCTTAAGGGGTAGTAGCACAGATACGCAGTATTTT
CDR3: CASSLRGSSTDTQYF

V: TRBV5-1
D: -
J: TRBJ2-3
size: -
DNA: TGCGCCAGCAGCCGGGACTTGGAGGGAGATACGCAGTATTTT
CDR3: CASSRDLEGDTQYF

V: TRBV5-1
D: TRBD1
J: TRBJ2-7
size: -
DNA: TGCGCCAGCAGCTTACGCAGGTCAGGGGGCTCTTACGAGCAGTACTTC
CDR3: CASSLRRSGGSYEQYF

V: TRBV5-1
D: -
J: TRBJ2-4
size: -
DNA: TGCGCCAGCAGCTTGGGAGGGGATGGGAACATTCAGTACTTC
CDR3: CASSLGGDGNIQYF

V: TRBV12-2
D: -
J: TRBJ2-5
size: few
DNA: TGTGCCTCCCACCGGACTAGCGGGGGCCCGGGGGAGACCCAGTACTTC
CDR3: CASHRTSGGPGETQYF

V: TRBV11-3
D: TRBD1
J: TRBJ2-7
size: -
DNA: TGTGCCAGCAGCCCAGACGGGACAGCCTACGAGCAGTACTTC
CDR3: CASSPDGTAYEQYF

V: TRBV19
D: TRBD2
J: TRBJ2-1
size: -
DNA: TGTGCCAGTAGTACCCCCCTAGCGGGAGGCCCCAATGAGCAGTTCTTC
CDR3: CASSTPLAGGPNEQFF

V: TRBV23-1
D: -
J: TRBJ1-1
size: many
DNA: TGCGCCAGCAGCCAACCGTGGCAGACTGAAGCTTTCTTT
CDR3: CASSQPWQTEAFF

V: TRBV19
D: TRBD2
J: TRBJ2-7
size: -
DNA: TGTGCCAGTAGCCCGGGACTAGCGGAGTCCGCCGAGCAGTACTTC
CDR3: CASSPGLAESAEQYF

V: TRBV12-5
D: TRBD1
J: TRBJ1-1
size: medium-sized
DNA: TGTGCCAGCAAACAGACAGGGGTGAACACTGAAGCTTTCTTT
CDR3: CASKQTGVNTEAFF

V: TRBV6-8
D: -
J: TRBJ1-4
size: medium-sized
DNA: TGTGCCAGCAGTTATAGGTGGGGGGCTCCCGACTCTTTT
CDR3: CASSYRWGAPDSF

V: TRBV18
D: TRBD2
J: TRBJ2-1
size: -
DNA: TGTGCCAGCTCACCGACTAGCGGGATTAATGAGCAGTTCTTC
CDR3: CASSPTSGINEQFF

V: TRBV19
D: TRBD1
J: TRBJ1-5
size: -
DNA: TGTGCCAGTAGTATTGAGGACAGGGGGTCTCAGCCCCAGCATTTT
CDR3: CASSIEDRGSQPQHF

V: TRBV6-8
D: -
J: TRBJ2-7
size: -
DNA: TGTGCCAGCAGTTACTCGAGACAGCCTTTCCACGAGCAGTACTTC
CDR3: CASSYSRQPFHEQYF

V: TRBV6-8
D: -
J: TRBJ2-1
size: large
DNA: TGTGCCAGCAGTTACATCGCCGAACCTCCATACAATGAGCAGTTCTTC
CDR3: CASSYIAEPPYNEQFF

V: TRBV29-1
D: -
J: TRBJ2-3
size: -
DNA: TGCAGCGTTGTAAGGGGACTAGATACGCAGTATTTT
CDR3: CSVVRGLDTQYF

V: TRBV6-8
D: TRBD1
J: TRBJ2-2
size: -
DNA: TGTGCCAGCATACAGGGGGCGGGGACAACGTCCGGGGAGCTGTTTTTT
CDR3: CASIQGAGTTSGELFF

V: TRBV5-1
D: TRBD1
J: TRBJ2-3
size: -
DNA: TGCGCCAGCAGCCCCGGGACAGTCCAATCAGATACGCAGTATTTT
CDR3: CASSPGTVQSDTQYF

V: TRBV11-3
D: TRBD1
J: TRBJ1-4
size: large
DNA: TGTGCCAGCAGCTTGTATAAGGACAGGGGTAGGGAAAAACTGTTTTTT
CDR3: CASSLYKDRGREKLFF

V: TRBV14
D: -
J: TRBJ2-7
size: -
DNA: TGTGCCAGCAGCCGCGGGGCGTCGGTTTTTTCCGAGCAGTACTTC
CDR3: CASSRGASVFSEQYF

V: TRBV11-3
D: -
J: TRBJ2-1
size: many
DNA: TGTGCCAGCAGCTCCCCCCCTTGGCGGGGAACTTACAATGAGCAGTTCTTC
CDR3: CASSSPPWRGTYNEQFF

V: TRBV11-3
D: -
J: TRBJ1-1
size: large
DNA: TGTGCCAGCAGCTTAGGGGCGTTGCTAAGCGGCACTGAAGCTTTCTTT
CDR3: CASSLGALLSGTEAFF

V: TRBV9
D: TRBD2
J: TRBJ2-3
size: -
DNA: TGTGCCAGCAGCGTAGGACTAGCGGGACCCACAGATACGCAGTATTTT
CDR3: CASSVGLAGPTDTQYF

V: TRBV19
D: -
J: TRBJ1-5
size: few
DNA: TGTGCCAGTAGTATAGTACCCTTCAATCAGCCCCAGCATTTT
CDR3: CASSIVPFNQPQHF

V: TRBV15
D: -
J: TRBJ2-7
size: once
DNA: TGTGCCACCAGCAGAGATGGAGGGAGCTCCTACGAGCAGTACTTC
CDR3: CATSRDGGSSYEQYF

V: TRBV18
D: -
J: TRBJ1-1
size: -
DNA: TGTGCCAGCTCACCCACAATGCGAGGGCCAGAGGGCACTGAAGCTTTCTTT
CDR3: CASSPTMRGPEGTEAFF

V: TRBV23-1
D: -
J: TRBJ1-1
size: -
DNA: TGCGCCAGCAGTCAATCCACCAGACATGCGAGGCCAACTGAAGCTTTCTTT
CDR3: CASSQSTRHARPTEAFF

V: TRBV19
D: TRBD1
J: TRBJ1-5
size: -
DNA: TGTGCCAGTAGTATAACAGGGGGCCCTCAGCCCCAGCATTTT
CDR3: CASSITGGPQPQHF

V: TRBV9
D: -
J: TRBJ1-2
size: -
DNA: TGTGCCAGCAGCGGATCAAACTATGGCTACACCTTC
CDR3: CASSGSNYGYTF

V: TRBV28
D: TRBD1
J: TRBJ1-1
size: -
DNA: TGTGCCAGCAAGGGGACAGGGGGGATCACTGAAGCTTTCTTT
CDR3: CASKGTGGITEAFF

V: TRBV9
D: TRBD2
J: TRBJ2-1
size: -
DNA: TGTGCCAGCAGTTCAACTAGCGGGAAGAATAATGAGCAGTTCTTC
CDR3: CASSSTSGKNNEQFF

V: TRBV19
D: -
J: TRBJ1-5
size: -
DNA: TGTGCCAGTAGTATTTTGAACAGCTACTCTATAGATCAGCCCCAGCATTTT
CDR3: CASSILNSYSIDQPQHF

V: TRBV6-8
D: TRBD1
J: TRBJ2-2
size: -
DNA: TGTGCCAGCGGGACAGTTTCGGCCGGGGAGCTGTTTTTT
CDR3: CASGTVSAGELFF

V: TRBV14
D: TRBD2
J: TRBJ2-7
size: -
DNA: TGTGCCAGCAGCCCGGGAGGGCCCATCTCTACCTACGAGCAGTACTTC
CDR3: CASSPGGPISTYEQYF

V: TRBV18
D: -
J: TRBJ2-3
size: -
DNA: TGTGCCAGCTCACCAGGTTTGAATACGCAGTATTTT
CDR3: CASSPGLNTQYF

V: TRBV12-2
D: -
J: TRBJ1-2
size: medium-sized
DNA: TGTGCCAACACCCTCGCCTTCCCGGGACAGGGGGCCACCTATGGCTACACCTTC
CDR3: CANTLAFPGQGATYGYTF

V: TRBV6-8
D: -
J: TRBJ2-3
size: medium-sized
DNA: TGTGCCAGCAGTCTACAGGGATCTAGCACAGATACGCAGTATTTT
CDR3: CASSLQGSSTDTQYF

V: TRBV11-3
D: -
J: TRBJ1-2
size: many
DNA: TGTGCCAGCAGCTTAGATAACCCTCACTATGGCTACACCTTC
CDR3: CASSLDNPHYGYTF

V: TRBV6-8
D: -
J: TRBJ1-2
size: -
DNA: TGTGCCAGCAGAGACGACGGATACTATGGCTACACCTTC
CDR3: CASRDDGYYGYTF

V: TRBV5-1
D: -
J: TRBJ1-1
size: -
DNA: TGCGCCAGCAGCTTGTTGGGCGGGGACACTGAAGCTTTCTTT
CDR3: CASSLLGGDTEAFF

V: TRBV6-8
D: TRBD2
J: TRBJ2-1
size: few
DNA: TGTACCAGCGGGAACTCCTACAATGAGCAGTTCTTC
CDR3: CTSGNSYNEQFF

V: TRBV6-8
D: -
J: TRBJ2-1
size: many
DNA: TGTGCCAGCAGTTATAGTGTCCGGGAAGGTTTCAATGAGCAGTTCTTC
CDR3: CASSYSVREGFNEQFF

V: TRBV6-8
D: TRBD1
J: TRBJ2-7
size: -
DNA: TGTGCCAGCAGAACAGGGGGGTCAGCCTACGAGCAGTACTTC
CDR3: CASRTGGSAYEQYF